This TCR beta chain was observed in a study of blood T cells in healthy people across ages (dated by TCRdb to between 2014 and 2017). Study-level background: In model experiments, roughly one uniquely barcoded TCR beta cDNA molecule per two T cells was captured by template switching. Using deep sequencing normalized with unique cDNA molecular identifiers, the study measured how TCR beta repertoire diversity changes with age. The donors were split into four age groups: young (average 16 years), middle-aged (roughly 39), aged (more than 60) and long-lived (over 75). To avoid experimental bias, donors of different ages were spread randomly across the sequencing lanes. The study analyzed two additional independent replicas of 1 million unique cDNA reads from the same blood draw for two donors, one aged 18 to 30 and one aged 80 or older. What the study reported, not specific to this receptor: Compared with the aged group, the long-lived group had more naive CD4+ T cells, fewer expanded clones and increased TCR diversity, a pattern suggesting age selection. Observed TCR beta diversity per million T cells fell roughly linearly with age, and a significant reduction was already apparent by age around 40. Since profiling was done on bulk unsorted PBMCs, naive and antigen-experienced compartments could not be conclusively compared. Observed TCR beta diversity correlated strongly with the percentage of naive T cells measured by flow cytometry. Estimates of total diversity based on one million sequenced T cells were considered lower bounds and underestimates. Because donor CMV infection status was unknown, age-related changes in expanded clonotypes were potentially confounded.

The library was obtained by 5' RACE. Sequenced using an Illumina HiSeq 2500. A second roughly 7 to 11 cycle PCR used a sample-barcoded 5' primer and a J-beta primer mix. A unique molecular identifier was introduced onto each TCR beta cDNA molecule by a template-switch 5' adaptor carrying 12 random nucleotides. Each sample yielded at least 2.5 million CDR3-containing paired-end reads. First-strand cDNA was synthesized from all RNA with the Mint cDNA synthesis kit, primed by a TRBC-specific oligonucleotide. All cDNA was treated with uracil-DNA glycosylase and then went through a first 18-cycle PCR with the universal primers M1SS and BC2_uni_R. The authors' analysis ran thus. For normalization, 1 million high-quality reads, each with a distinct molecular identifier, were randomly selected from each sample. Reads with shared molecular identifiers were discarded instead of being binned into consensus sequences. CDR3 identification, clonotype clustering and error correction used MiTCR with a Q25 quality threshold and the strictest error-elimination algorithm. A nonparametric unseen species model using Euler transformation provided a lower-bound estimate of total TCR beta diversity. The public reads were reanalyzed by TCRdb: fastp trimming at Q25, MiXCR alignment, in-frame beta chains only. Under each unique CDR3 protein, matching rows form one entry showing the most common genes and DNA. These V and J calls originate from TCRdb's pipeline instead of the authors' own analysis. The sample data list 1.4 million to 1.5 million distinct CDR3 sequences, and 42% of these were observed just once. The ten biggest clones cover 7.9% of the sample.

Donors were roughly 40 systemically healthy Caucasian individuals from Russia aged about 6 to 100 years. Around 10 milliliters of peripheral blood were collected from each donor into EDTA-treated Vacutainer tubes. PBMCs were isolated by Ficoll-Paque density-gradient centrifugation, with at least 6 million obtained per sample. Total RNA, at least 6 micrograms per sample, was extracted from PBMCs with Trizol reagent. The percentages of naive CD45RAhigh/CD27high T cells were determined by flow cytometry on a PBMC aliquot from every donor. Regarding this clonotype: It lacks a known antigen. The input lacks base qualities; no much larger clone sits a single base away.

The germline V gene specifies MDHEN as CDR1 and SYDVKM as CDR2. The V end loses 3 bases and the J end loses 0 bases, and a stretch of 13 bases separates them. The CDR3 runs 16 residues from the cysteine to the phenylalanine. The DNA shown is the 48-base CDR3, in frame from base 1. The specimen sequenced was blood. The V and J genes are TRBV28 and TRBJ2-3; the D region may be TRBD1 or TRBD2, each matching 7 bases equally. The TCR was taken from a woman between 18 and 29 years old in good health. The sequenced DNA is TGTGCCAGCAGTTTCCAGGGGGGGACTAGCACAGATACGCAGTATTTT. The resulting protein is CASSFQGGTSTDTQYF.